The 25 T cell receptor beta chains presented below share a single source sample, sequenced in a study of T cells in Graves' hyperthyroidism and ophthalmopathy. TCR beta CDR3 sequences were amplified from RNA transcripts. An initial round of RT-PCR targeting the TCR CDR3 relied on the HTBI primer set. One entry per CDR3 protein, called by TCRdb with MiXCR from the multiplex PCR reads. The sample lists some 400,000 distinct CDR3 sequences; approximately 13% were seen once. Input material: blood. The receptors derive from a man aged 25-45 years with Graves' hyperthyroidism that later progressed to Graves' ophthalmopathy.

This clonotype has only a few counts. CDR3 region: CASSLADRNPEQYF. CDR3 coding DNA: TGTGCCAGCAGCTTAGCCGACCGTAACCCGGAGCAGTACTTC. The chain combines TRBV7-9 with TRBJ2-7; D is unclear. V was shortened by 0 bases and J by 7 bases, with 13 bases between the two germline ends. The germline V gene encodes CDR1 SEHNR and CDR2 FQNEAQ (reference sequence). The CDR3 contains 14 residues.

In its sample, this clonotype was seen many times. The chain has TRBV5-1 and TRBJ1-4; no reliable D call. Germline-derived CDR1 and CDR2 are SGHRS and YFSETQ. The V end was cut by 4 bases, the J end by 11 bases, with 15 bases between. The CDR3 is 13 residues long. CDR3 amino acids: CASSPAPGWKLFF. The CDR3 nucleotides are TGCGCCAGCAGCCCCGCCCCAGGATGGAAACTGTTTTTT.

The genes are TRBV7-9 and TRBJ1-4; D unclear. Per the germline V gene, CDR1 is SEHNR and CDR2 is FQNEAQ (reference sequence). The CDR3 has 14 amino acids. Trimming stripped 3 bases from V and 9 bases from J, with 14 bases between. CDR3 loop: CASSFSGTLKKLFF. CDR3 coding DNA: TGTGCCAGCAGCTTCAGTGGTACATTGAAAAAACTGTTTTTT.

This clonotype was recorded at least ten times. The gene calls are TRBV27 and TRBJ2-7; D unclear. V shed 0 bases and J shed 4 bases, with 13 bases lying between them. Germline lookup yields CDR1 MNHEY and CDR2 SMNVEV (reference sequence). CDR3 length: 15 amino acids. CDR3 region: CASSLSVTLTYEQYF. The CDR3 DNA follows: TGTGCCAGCAGTTTATCGGTGACCCTGACGTACGAGCAGTACTTC.

The rearrangement uses TRBV7-2 and TRBJ2-7, with D perhaps matching TRBD2 (7 bases). Germline assignment: CDR1 SGHTA and CDR2 FQGNSA. Trimming stripped 4 bases from V and 4 bases from J, with 17 bases between. This CDR3 has 15 amino acids. The CDR3 is CASSSVGGLTYEQYF. Written as DNA, the CDR3 is TGTGCCAGCAGCTCCGTCGGGGGGCTGACGTACGAGCAGTACTTC.

CDR3: CASSLQQGTFDGYTF. Written as DNA, the CDR3 is TGCGCCAGCAGCCTACAGCAGGGGACCTTTGATGGCTACACCTTC. This chain connects TRBV4-1 to TRBJ1-2; weak D call: TRBD1 (6 bases). CDR1 and CDR2 from the germline V gene are MGHRA and YSYEKL. The ends were cut back, 4 bases at V and 6 bases at J, with 18 bases in the middle. This CDR3 has 15 amino acids.

At least ten counts were recorded for this clonotype. The chain has TRBV29-1 and TRBJ2-5, with D possibly TRBD1 on 6 matching bases. Trimming stripped 4 bases from V and 11 bases from J, with 17 bases between. In germline, CDR1 is SQVTM, CDR2 ANQGSEA. The CDR3 loop spans 12 amino acids. CDR3: CSVAPPTGIQYF. For the CDR3, the DNA is TGCAGCGTTGCTCCCCCGACAGGCATACAGTACTTC.

In this sample, this clonotype turned up many times. The chain has TRBV6-1 and TRBJ2-3; 12 bases fit TRBD2. From germline, CDR1 is MNHNS and CDR2 SASEGT. J was trimmed by 1 base and V by 6 bases; bases with no gene match: 2. CDR3 length: 15 amino acids. The CDR3 coding sequence is TGTGCCAGCAGGGGACTAGCGGGCGGCACAGATACGCAGTATTTT. Translated, it gives CASRGLAGGTDTQYF.

Many counts were recorded for this clonotype. The chain employs TRBV24-1 and TRBJ1-1; D ambiguous. CDR1 is KGHDR, CDR2 SFDVKD, per germline. V gave up 5 bases and J gave up 1 base, with 7 bases separating them. The CDR3 loop spans 13 amino acids. Here the CDR3 reads CATSVGWNTEAFF. The CDR3 bases are TGTGCCACCAGTGTCGGCTGGAACACTGAAGCTTTCTTT.

This chain joins TRBV29-1 and TRBJ1-1, with 9 bases that match TRBD1. Germline loops: CDR1 SQVTM, CDR2 ANQGSEA. Trimming removed 6 bases from V and 1 base from J; junction bases left unmatched: 12. This CDR3 contains 16 residues. The CDR3 sequence: CSVGPGTGSWNTEAFF. In DNA, the CDR3 is TGCAGCGTGGGTCCCGGGACAGGGTCGTGGAACACTGAAGCTTTCTTT.

Notes on this clonotype: It may be a read error: a sequence one base away is much more abundant. The chain joins TRBV5-1 to TRBJ2-7; D is unclear. This CDR3 region has 13 residues. CDR1 and CDR2 (germline): SGHRS, YFSETQ. The CDR3 loop reads CASGLAPAYEQYF. CDR3 coding DNA: TGCGCCAGCGGCTTGGCCCCAGCCTACGAGCAGTACTTC.

This clonotype was recorded many times. This chain links TRBV29-1 with TRBJ1-2, with 7 nucleotides matching TRBD1. This CDR3 region has 11 residues. The J segment lost 6 bases and the V segment lost 6 bases, leaving 4 bases of the junction unmatched. Looked up from germline, CDR1 is SQVTM and CDR2 is ANQGSEA. This CDR3 reads CSVYDRDGYTF. The DNA for the CDR3 is TGCAGCGTGTACGACAGGGATGGCTACACCTTC.

This clonotype was recorded at least ten times. The CDR3: CASSLGWGLDTIYF. CDR3 nucleotide sequence: TGTGCCAGCAGCTTAGGATGGGGGTTAGACACCATATATTTT. The V call is TRBV11-2, the J call TRBJ1-3; weak D call: TRBD1 (5 bases). CDR1 is SGHAT and CDR2 is FQNNGV in the germline V gene. CDR3 length equals 14 residues. Between the trimmed V and J ends, which lost 1 base and 8 bases, there was a span of 12 bases.

This clonotype was found many times. The chain joins TRBV5-6 to TRBJ1-1; D is perhaps TRBD1 (5 bases). The CDR3 consists of 14 residues. V dropped 4 bases and J dropped 2 bases, with 12 bases sitting between them. Germline lookup yields CDR1 SGHDT and CDR2 YYEEEE. The CDR3 region has the DNA TGTGCCAGCAGCCCGCCCCGGACAAACACTGAAGCTTTCTTT. Translating it yields CASSPPRTNTEAFF.

This clonotype was counted between two and nine times. J is TRBJ2-1 and V is TRBV5-4; TRBD2 aligns across 16 bases. The CDR3 runs to 17 residues. Losses at the gene ends were 4 bases for V and 8 bases for J; bases not matched to a gene: 9. Germline V gene sequence: CDR1 SGHNT, CDR2 YYREEE (reference sequence). CDR3 amino acids: CASSLIGTSGGAYEQFF. The CDR3 coding sequence is TGTGCCAGCAGCCTAATAGGGACTAGCGGGGGGGCGTATGAGCAGTTCTTC.

This clonotype occurred many times. The V and J genes are TRBV7-8 and TRBJ1-5; the match to TRBD1 covers 7 bases. The CDR3 is 16 amino acids. J was trimmed by 2 bases and V by 0 bases; bases with no gene match: 4. In germline, CDR1 is SGHVS, CDR2 FQNEAQ. The DNA of the CDR3 is TGTGCCAGCAGCTTAGCGAACAGGGGCCGCAATCAGCCCCAGCATTTT. Translating gives CASSLANRGRNQPQHF.

V usage is TRBV13 and J usage is TRBJ1-2; 7 bases are a match to TRBD1. The V and J ends lost 5 bases and 7 bases, in that order; junction bases with no gene match: 10. Germline V gives CDR1 PRHDT, CDR2 FYEKMQ (reference sequence). The CDR3 has 14 amino acids. The DNA of the CDR3 is TGTGCCAGCAGCGACCACAGGGGCTCATCTGGCTACACCTTC. Translating gives CASSDHRGSSGYTF.

This clonotype was counted at least ten times. The chain has TRBV2 and TRBJ2-4, with D unresolved. The length of the CDR3 is 13 residues. CDR1 and CDR2 (germline): SNHLY, FYNNEI. Trimming cost V 4 bases and J 4 bases, with 8 bases left between them. Here the CDR3 DNA reads TGTGCCAGCAGTGTCGAACAAAAAAACATTCAGTACTTC. Amino acids: CASSVEQKNIQYF.

In its sample, this clonotype was seen many times. This rearrangement joins TRBV28 to TRBJ2-7; D remains ambiguous. V was shortened by 7 bases and J by 0 bases, with 13 bases between the two germline ends. Germline V gives CDR1 MDHEN, CDR2 SYDVKM. The CDR3 spans 14 residues. The CDR3 nucleotides are TGTGCCAGCACCGCCCCCCAAAGCTCCTACGAGCAGTACTTC. It is translated as CASTAPQSSYEQYF.

The chain combines TRBV5-4 with TRBJ2-1; TRBD2 matches at 10 bases. Germline loops: CDR1 SGHNT, CDR2 YYREEE (reference sequence). The V and J ends lost 1 base and 4 bases, in that order; junction bases with no gene match: 2. This CDR3 comprises 15 residues. The CDR3 loop is CASSLTSGVYNEQFF. CDR3 DNA: TGTGCCAGCAGCTTGACTAGCGGGGTTTACAATGAGCAGTTCTTC.

This clonotype was counted only a few times. The rearrangement links TRBV2 to TRBJ2-7, with 9 positions matching TRBD1. The CDR3 sequence is 13 residues long. The V and J ends lost 5 bases and 6 bases, in that order; junction bases with no gene match: 5. CDR1 and CDR2 from the germline V gene are SNHLY and FYNNEI. CDR3 loop: CASSPQGAGEQYF. In nucleotides, the CDR3 is TGTGCCAGCAGTCCACAGGGGGCGGGCGAGCAGTACTTC.

The rearrangement links TRBV7-3 to TRBJ2-1; 9 bases line up with TRBD2. The V and J ends lost 5 bases and 11 bases, in that order; junction bases with no gene match: 22. The CDR3 totals 18 residues. CDR1 is SGHTA and CDR2 is FQGTGA in the germline V gene. CDR3 DNA sequence: TGTGCCAGCAGCCCCCCGAGCGGGGGGCCATACTTTGCCCAGAAGCAGTTCTTC. It translates to CASSPPSGGPYFAQKQFF.

This chain uses TRBV6-2 or TRBV6-3 with TRBJ2-7, with D possibly matching TRBD1 (6 bases). Germline V gene data show CDR1 as MNHEY and CDR2 as SVGEGT. V was clipped by 2 bases and J by 3 bases, with 14 bases between them. This CDR3 has 15 residues. The CDR3 bases are TGTGCCAGCAGTTACGGGCAGGGGATGCGCTACGAGCAGTACTTC. It translates to CASSYGQGMRYEQYF.

This clonotype was seen many times. V and J are TRBV5-8 and TRBJ2-5; D not resolved. This CDR3 comprises 15 residues. Between the trimmed V and J ends, which lost 0 bases and 2 bases, there was a span of 11 bases. Germline loops: CDR1 SGHTS, CDR2 YDEGEE. The CDR3 sequence is CASSLVPRRQETQYF. The CDR3, as DNA: TGTGCCAGCAGCTTGGTCCCACGGCGACAAGAGACCCAGTACTTC.

This clonotype came up a few times. The chain recombines TRBV27 with TRBJ2-7, with 8 bases matching TRBD1. Germline CDR1 reads MNHEY; CDR2 reads SMNVEV (reference sequence). CDR3 size: 14 residues. The J segment lost 5 bases and the V segment lost 0 bases, leaving 3 bases of the junction unmatched. CDR3 region: CASSLSPQGDEQYF. DNA of the CDR3: TGTGCCAGCAGTTTATCGCCACAGGGGGACGAGCAGTACTTC.